This is a list of T cell receptor beta chains from one sample in a study of cytomegalovirus exposure and HLA in healthy donors. The data were produced by immunoSEQ multiplex PCR, yet TCRdb's version contains in-frame clones alone and is incomplete. The table has 90,000 to 120,000 clones, around 73% seen once; the top ten hold about 8%. The specimen was PBMCs. The receptors shown here come from a man aged 30 to 39 in good health and CMV-seronegative. Each CDR3 is given with its conserved first and last residue. The D gene is left open where the match is weak. Clone size is not always given. Where it is, it says once, few, many or a class for expanded clones.

-	-	TRBV28	TRBJ1-2	CASIKIDRTLYGYTF	TGTGCCAGCATTAAAATAGACAGGACACTCTATGGCTACACCTTC
-	-	TRBV29-1	TRBJ2-7	CSVVSRTWGGEQYF	TGCAGCGTTGTAAGCCGCACGTGGGGAGGCGAGCAGTACTTC
TRBD1	-	TRBV7-3	TRBJ2-3	CASSPGQRTDTQYF	TGTGCCAGCAGCCCGGGACAGCGCACAGATACGCAGTATTTT
TRBD2	-	TRBV10-3	TRBJ2-5	CAISGASGSPKQETQYF	TGTGCCATCAGTGGGGCTAGCGGGAGTCCGAAACAAGAGACCCAGTACTTC
TRBD1	-	TRBV5-1	TRBJ2-5	CASSLRQGETQYF	TGCGCCAGCAGCTTACGACAGGGAGAGACCCAGTACTTC
-	-	TRBV5-1	TRBJ2-1	CASSLALGTYNEQFF	TGCGCCAGCAGCTTGGCCCTCGGGACCTACAATGAGCAGTTCTTC
TRBD1	-	TRBV12-5	TRBJ2-7	CASGLAGGHEQYF	TGTGCTAGTGGTTTGGCAGGGGGCCACGAGCAGTACTTC
-	-	TRBV13	TRBJ1-4	CASSLSRGAKANEKLFF	TGTGCCAGCAGCTTATCGCGGGGCGCAAAGGCTAATGAAAAACTGTTTTTT
TRBD1	-	TRBV7-9	TRBJ1-5	CASSPRQGAEEPQHF	TGTGCCAGCAGCCCCCGACAGGGGGCGGAGGAGCCCCAGCATTTT
TRBD1	-	TRBV28	TRBJ2-7	CASSPSGGYEQYF	TGTGCCAGCAGTCCATCAGGGGGCTACGAGCAGTACTTC
-	-	TRBV6-5	TRBJ2-1	CASSGGLFFNEQFF	TGTGCCAGCAGTGGGGGACTCTTTTTCAATGAGCAGTTCTTC
TRBD2	-	TRBV11-2	TRBJ2-5	CASSLGGSETQYF	TGTGCCAGCAGCTTAGGCGGGAGTGAGACCCAGTACTTC
-	-	TRBV14	TRBJ1-5	CASRPRGERNQPQHF	TGTGCCAGCAGACCTAGGGGCGAGAGGAATCAGCCCCAGCATTTT
TRBD2	-	TRBV5-4	TRBJ2-3	CASSTVGGGITDTQYF	TGTGCCAGCAGCACAGTCGGCGGGGGGATAACAGATACGCAGTATTTT
-	few	TRBV18	TRBJ1-6	CASSPGQGPLHF	TGTGCCAGCTCACCAGGTCAGGGACCCCTCCACTTT
TRBD1	-	TRBV7-9	TRBJ2-7	CASSLGQGAYEQYF	TGTGCCAGCAGCTTAGGGCAGGGGGCCTACGAGCAGTACTTC
-	-	TRBV15	TRBJ2-7	CATSREGGEASYEQYF	TGTGCCACCAGCAGAGAGGGCGGGGAGGCCTCCTACGAGCAGTACTTC
-	-	TRBV10-3	TRBJ2-3	CAISDGATSTDTQYF	TGTGCCATCAGTGACGGAGCGACTAGCACAGATACGCAGTATTTT
-	-	TRBV28	TRBJ2-5	CASRSGGLETQYF	TGTGCCAGCAGGTCAGGGGGACTAGAGACCCAGTACTTC
TRBD2	few	TRBV5-5	TRBJ2-2	CASSPSSGRAYTGELFF	TGTGCCAGCAGCCCATCTAGCGGGAGGGCTTACACCGGGGAGCTGTTTTTT
TRBD1	-	TRBV2	TRBJ2-7	CASSEPGQGAYEQYF	TGTGCCAGCAGCGAACCGGGACAGGGGGCTTACGAGCAGTACTTC
-	-	TRBV5-1	TRBJ2-5	CASSPSTSQETQYF	TGCGCCAGCAGCCCATCGACATCCCAAGAGACCCAGTACTTC
-	-	TRBV7-9	TRBJ2-5	CASSLAGRETQYF	TGTGCCAGCAGCTTGGCAGGGAGGGAGACCCAGTACTTC
TRBD1	-	TRBV6-4	TRBJ2-5	CASSEAGTGGRETQYF	TGTGCCAGCAGTGAGGCCGGGACAGGGGGCCGGGAGACCCAGTACTTC
-	-	TRBV30	TRBJ2-7	CAWNRRSYEQYF	TGTGCCTGGAACAGGAGATCCTACGAGCAGTACTTC
-	-	TRBV7-9	TRBJ1-4	CASGGTNEKLFF	TGTGCCAGCGGGGGGACTAATGAAAAACTGTTTTTT
-	-	TRBV2	TRBJ2-1	CATLDDEQFF	TGTGCCACACTAGACGATGAGCAGTTCTTC
TRBD1	-	TRBV7-8	TRBJ2-7	CASRRDRGPAYEQYF	TGTGCCAGCAGGCGGGACAGGGGCCCGGCCTACGAGCAGTACTTC
-	-	TRBV10-1	TRBJ2-7	CASSESQGFSYEQYF	TGCGCCAGCAGTGAGTCCCAGGGCTTCTCCTACGAGCAGTACTTC
TRBD2	-	TRBV6-6	TRBJ2-1	CVSSHSGHSYNEQFF	TGTGTCAGCAGTCATAGCGGGCACTCCTACAATGAGCAGTTCTTC
TRBD1	-	TRBV27	TRBJ2-7	CASSLVTGGSYEQYF	TGTGCCAGCAGTTTGGTGACAGGGGGCTCCTACGAGCAGTACTTC
TRBD2	once	TRBV6-5	TRBJ2-3	CASSYAGGLADTQYF	TGTGCCAGCAGTTACGCGGGGGGACTGGCAGATACGCAGTATTTT
-	-	TRBV30	TRBJ2-2	CAAGPSNTGELFF	TGTGCCGCGGGACCCAGCAACACCGGGGAGCTGTTTTTT
TRBD2	-	TRBV19	TRBJ2-2	CASSRFVASGSPGGELFF	TGTGCCAGTAGTAGGTTCGTGGCTAGCGGGAGTCCGGGCGGGGAGCTGTTTTTT
-	-	TRBV5-1	TRBJ1-2	CASSITIQGSNGYTF	TGCGCCAGCAGCATCACAATACAGGGTTCCAATGGCTACACCTTC
-	few	TRBV5-6	TRBJ2-1	CASRKQGSGNEQFF	TGTGCCAGCAGGAAACAGGGTTCGGGCAATGAGCAGTTCTTC
-	-	TRBV7-9	TRBJ2-2	CASSLASGVAGELFF	TGTGCCAGCAGCTTAGCCTCGGGGGTTGCCGGGGAGCTGTTTTTT
-	-	TRBV18	TRBJ1-2	CASSPRSQRGYGYTF	TGTGCCAGCTCACCGAGAAGCCAGCGGGGCTATGGCTACACCTTC
TRBD1	-	TRBV5-4	TRBJ1-3	CASSLAGGGNTIYF	TGTGCCAGCAGCTTGGCAGGGGGAGGAAACACCATATATTTT
TRBD1	-	TRBV5-1	TRBJ2-7	CASSLTGIYEQYF	TGCGCCAGCAGCCTGACAGGGATCTACGAGCAGTACTTC
TRBD1	-	TRBV7-6	TRBJ2-3	CASSLYTQGTGITDTQYF	TGTGCCAGCAGCTTATATACCCAGGGGACAGGGATTACAGATACGCAGTATTTT
-	-	TRBV25-1	TRBJ1-1	CASSESWKAGEAFF	TGTGCCAGCAGTGAATCATGGAAAGCAGGAGAAGCTTTCTTT
TRBD2	-	TRBV30	TRBJ2-5	CACTMTSGGSAQYF	TGTGCCTGTACAATGACTAGCGGGGGGTCGGCCCAGTACTTC
-	-	TRBV15	TRBJ1-1	CATSRGDQGRAEAFF	TGTGCCACCAGCAGAGGGGACCAAGGGAGGGCTGAAGCTTTCTTT
TRBD2	few	TRBV5-1	TRBJ2-5	CASSLSGGGETQYF	TGCGCCAGCAGCCTTAGCGGGGGTGGGGAGACCCAGTACTTC
-	-	TRBV27	TRBJ2-2	CASSSVHKTNTGELFF	TGTGCCAGCAGTTCAGTCCACAAAACGAACACCGGGGAGCTGTTTTTT
TRBD1	-	TRBV29-1	TRBJ2-7	CSVELTGFHEQYF	TGCAGCGTTGAACTGACAGGGTTCCACGAGCAGTACTTC
-	-	TRBV10-3	TRBJ1-5	CAISESFRGEDQPQHF	TGTGCCATCAGTGAGTCGTTTAGAGGGGAGGATCAGCCCCAGCATTTT
-	-	TRBV19	TRBJ2-3	CASSIVPSDTQYF	TGTGCCAGTAGTATAGTCCCAAGCGATACGCAGTATTTT